Listed below are T cell receptor beta chains from one sample, sequenced in a study of blood T cell repertoires in COVID-19. Assay used: immunoSEQ multiplex PCR; TCRdb lists only in-frame clones, some missing. Of roughly 290,000 clones in the sample, around four fifths were seen once. The specimen was peripheral blood. The receptors stem from a woman aged 45-65 years with active or convalescent COVID-19. CDR3s include the opening cysteine and the closing phenylalanine or tryptophan. D genes are given only for firm matches.

d_gene: TRBD2
v_gene: TRBV2
j_gene: TRBJ2-1
CDR3aa: CASLAERLNEQFF
CDR3nt: TGTGCCAGTCTAGCGGAGAGGCTCAATGAGCAGTTCTTC

d_gene: TRBD2
v_gene: TRBV7-9
j_gene: TRBJ2-3
CDR3aa: CASSLLLADPTDTQYF
CDR3nt: TGTGCCAGCAGCTTGCTACTAGCGGATCCCACAGATACGCAGTATTTT

d_gene: .
v_gene: TRBV6-5
j_gene: TRBJ1-6
CDR3aa: CASSYSGGRGSPLHF
CDR3nt: TGTGCCAGCAGTTACTCGGGGGGGCGCGGTTCACCCCTCCACTTT

d_gene: .
v_gene: TRBV7-9
j_gene: TRBJ2-3
CDR3aa: CASSLAQQGITQYF
CDR3nt: TGTGCCAGCAGCTTAGCGCAGCAGGGAATAACGCAGTATTTT

d_gene: .
v_gene: TRBV19
j_gene: TRBJ2-1
CDR3aa: CASSSTRGWNNEQFF
CDR3nt: TGTGCCAGTAGTTCAACACGGGGGTGGAACAATGAGCAGTTCTTC

d_gene: .
v_gene: TRBV20-1
j_gene: TRBJ1-1
CDR3aa: CSAIKREAFF
CDR3nt: TGCAGTGCCATCAAGCGTGAAGCTTTCTTT

d_gene: TRBD2
v_gene: TRBV5-4
j_gene: TRBJ2-7
CDR3aa: CASSEGLAGVSEQYF
CDR3nt: TGTGCCAGCAGCGAGGGACTAGCGGGAGTCTCGGAGCAGTACTTC

d_gene: TRBD2
v_gene: TRBV2
j_gene: TRBJ2-3
CDR3aa: CASSKGTSGNPDTQYF
CDR3nt: TGTGCCAGCAGTAAAGGGACTAGCGGGAATCCAGATACGCAGTATTTT

d_gene: .
v_gene: TRBV9
j_gene: TRBJ2-5
CDR3aa: CASSVPGQETQYF
CDR3nt: TGTGCCAGCAGCGTACCGGGTCAAGAGACCCAGTACTTC

d_gene: TRBD1
v_gene: TRBV5-1
j_gene: TRBJ1-2
CDR3aa: CASSLAGTGIYGYTF
CDR3nt: TGCGCCAGCAGCTTGGCCGGGACAGGTATCTATGGCTACACCTTC

d_gene: .
v_gene: TRBV29-1
j_gene: TRBJ1-2
CDR3aa: CSVPGTNYGYTF
CDR3nt: TGCAGCGTGCCGGGGACTAACTATGGCTACACCTTC

d_gene: .
v_gene: TRBV14
j_gene: TRBJ1-3
CDR3aa: CASSHRGSSGNTIYF
CDR3nt: TGTGCCAGCAGCCATCGGGGAAGCTCTGGAAACACCATATATTTT

d_gene: .
v_gene: TRBV10-1
j_gene: TRBJ2-1
CDR3aa: CASIARWYNEQFF
CDR3nt: TGCGCCAGCATAGCAAGGTGGTACAATGAGCAGTTCTTC

d_gene: .
v_gene: TRBV24-1
j_gene: TRBJ1-2
CDR3aa: CATKQGYGGYTF
CDR3nt: TGTGCCACCAAACAGGGTTACGGCGGCTACACCTTC